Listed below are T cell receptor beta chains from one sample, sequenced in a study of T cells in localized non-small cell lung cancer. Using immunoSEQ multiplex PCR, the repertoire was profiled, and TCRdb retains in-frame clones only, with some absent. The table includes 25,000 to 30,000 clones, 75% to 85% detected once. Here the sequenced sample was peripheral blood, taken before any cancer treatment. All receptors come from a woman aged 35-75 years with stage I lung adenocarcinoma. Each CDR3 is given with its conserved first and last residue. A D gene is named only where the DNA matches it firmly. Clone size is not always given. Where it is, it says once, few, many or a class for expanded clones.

CAWRGVPLYEQYF	TGTGCCTGGAGGGGGGTCCCCCTCTACGAGCAGTACTTC	.	.	TRBV30	TRBJ2-7
CASSNSGGLTYEQYF	TGTGCCAGCAGCAATAGCGGGGGGTTAACCTACGAGCAGTACTTC	.	TRBD2	TRBV7-2	TRBJ2-7
CASSPQGGTMNTEAFF	TGCGCCAGCAGCCCACAGGGGGGAACTATGAACACTGAAGCTTTCTTT	.	TRBD1	TRBV5-1	TRBJ1-1
CASRIRATFDNSYEQYF	TGTGCCAGTAGGATCCGGGCGACATTCGACAACAGTTACGAGCAGTACTTC	.	.	TRBV19	TRBJ2-7
CASSITGVDYNSPLHF	TGTGCCAGTAGTATTACAGGGGTTGACTATAATTCACCCCTCCACTTT	.	TRBD1	TRBV19	TRBJ1-6
CASSLRQGEANTEAFF	TGTGCCAGCAGTCTGAGACAGGGGGAGGCCAACACTGAAGCTTTCTTT	.	TRBD1	TRBV27	TRBJ1-1
CASSTGKRGEKLFF	TGTGCCAGCTCAACCGGGAAGAGGGGAGAAAAACTGTTTTTT	.	.	TRBV18	TRBJ1-4
CASSPGTIYEQYF	TGTGCCAGCAGTCCCGGGACTATCTACGAGCAGTACTTC	.	TRBD2	TRBV6-5	TRBJ2-7
CASTLRTSGSNERFF	TGTGCCAGCACCCTGCGGACCAGCGGATCCAATGAGCGGTTCTTC	.	.	TRBV7-9	TRBJ2-1
CASSPTGLLEQPQHF	TGTGCCAGCTCACCAACAGGTCTACTGGAACAGCCCCAGCATTTT	.	.	TRBV18	TRBJ1-5
CASTPPGGNYEQYF	TGCGCCAGCACCCCCCCGGGGGGAAACTACGAGCAGTACTTC	.	TRBD2	TRBV5-1	TRBJ2-7
CASSLVNSPLHF	TGTGCCAGCAGCTTAGTTAATTCACCCCTCCACTTT	medium-sized	.	TRBV11-2	TRBJ1-6
CASSSVGEKLFF	TGTGCCAGCAGCTCCGTCGGGGAAAAACTGTTTTTT	.	.	TRBV11-2	TRBJ1-4
CASSEDVGRGREKLFF	TGTGCCAGCAGTGAAGATGTGGGCAGGGGGCGAGAAAAACTGTTTTTT	.	TRBD1	TRBV2	TRBJ1-4
CTSSSGQGRNSPLHF	TGCACCAGCAGCTCGGGACAGGGGAGGAATTCACCCCTCCACTTT	.	.	TRBV1	TRBJ1-6
CASSQDLGQGGGYTF	TGCGCCAGCAGCCAAGATCTAGGTCAGGGAGGTGGCTACACCTTC	.	.	TRBV4-3	TRBJ1-2
CASSDGINEKLFF	TGTGCCAGCAGCGACGGGATAAATGAAAAACTGTTTTTT	.	.	TRBV9	TRBJ1-4
CASTTTQDGGAFF	TGTGCCAGCACAACCACACAGGACGGCGGCGCTTTCTTT	once	.	TRBV7-9	TRBJ1-1
CASSFDGDNSPLHF	TGTGCCAGCAGCTTCGACGGTGATAATTCACCCCTCCACTTT	.	.	TRBV7-6	TRBJ1-6
CASSATGTMNTEAFF	TGTGCCAGCAGCGCCACCGGGACAATGAACACTGAAGCTTTCTTT	.	.	TRBV9	TRBJ1-1
CSVEDRTSGVLSTDTQYF	TGCAGCGTTGAAGATCGGACTAGCGGGGTCCTTAGCACAGATACGCAGTATTTT	.	TRBD2	TRBV29-1	TRBJ2-3
CASSAQPWGTGSEQYF	TGCGCCAGCAGCGCCCAGCCTTGGGGGACAGGGTCCGAGCAGTACTTC	few	TRBD1	TRBV10-1	TRBJ2-7
CASSPTGIEQYF	TGTGCCAGCAGCCCGACAGGGATCGAGCAGTACTTC	few	TRBD1	TRBV14	TRBJ2-7
CASSISGGTYNEQFF	TGTGCCAGCAGCATTAGCGGGGGTACCTACAATGAGCAGTTCTTC	.	TRBD2	TRBV7-9	TRBJ2-1
CASSQDPQSSGNTIYF	TGTGCCAGCAGCCAAGATCCCCAGAGCTCTGGAAACACCATATATTTT	.	.	TRBV4-2	TRBJ1-3
CASSTLSEETQYF	TGTGCCAGTTCGACCCTTTCGGAAGAGACCCAGTACTTC	few	.	TRBV5-6	TRBJ2-5
CASSLEAGGYEQYF	TGCGCCAGCAGCTTAGAGGCAGGGGGCTACGAGCAGTACTTC	.	TRBD1	TRBV5-1	TRBJ2-7
CASSNLNQPQHF	TGTGCCAGCAGTAACCTAAATCAGCCCCAGCATTTT	few	.	TRBV6-5	TRBJ1-5
CASRADRGYTEAFF	TGTGCCAGCAGGGCGGACAGGGGGTACACTGAAGCTTTCTTT	.	TRBD1	TRBV2	TRBJ1-1
CASSRGANTEAFF	TGTGCCAGCAGTCGCGGGGCGAACACTGAAGCTTTCTTT	.	.	TRBV6-5	TRBJ1-1
CASSAGLAGLDTQYF	TGTGCCAGCAGCGCGGGACTAGCGGGGTTAGATACGCAGTATTTT	.	TRBD2	TRBV9	TRBJ2-3
CASSQEGQVNQPQHF	TGCGCCAGCAGCCAAGAGGGACAGGTCAATCAGCCCCAGCATTTT	.	TRBD1	TRBV4-1	TRBJ1-5
CASSPRGDQETQYF	TGTGCCAGCAGCCCCCGGGGGGACCAAGAGACCCAGTACTTC	.	TRBD2	TRBV7-2	TRBJ2-5
CASSRGDNSPLHF	TGCGCCAGCAGTCGGGGAGATAATTCACCCCTCCACTTT	.	.	TRBV5-1	TRBJ1-6
CASGKPGQGAWGGGEQFF	TGTGCTAGTGGAAAACCGGGACAGGGGGCGTGGGGAGGAGGTGAGCAGTTCTTC	.	TRBD1	TRBV12-5	TRBJ2-1
CASSSSGFYNEQFF	TGTGCCAGCAGTTCCTCCGGGTTCTACAATGAGCAGTTCTTC	once	.	TRBV25-1	TRBJ2-1
CASSVASGGAETQYF	TGTGCCAGCAGCGTAGCCTCCGGGGGGGCGGAGACCCAGTACTTC	.	TRBD2	TRBV9	TRBJ2-5
CASRAGGRYEQYF	TGTGCCAGCAGGGCGGGGGGCAGGTACGAGCAGTACTTC	.	TRBD2	TRBV6-4	TRBJ2-7
CASSQDHGQPQHF	TGCGCCAGCAGCCAAGATCATGGCCAGCCCCAGCATTTT	few	.	TRBV4-3	TRBJ1-5
CASSPGLSPDTQYF	TGTGCCAGCAGCCCTGGACTCAGCCCAGATACGCAGTATTTT	.	.	TRBV6-4	TRBJ2-3
CASSPQGGGWTEAFF	TGTGCCAGCTCACCACAGGGGGGGGGTTGGACTGAAGCTTTCTTT	.	.	TRBV18	TRBJ1-1
CASRAPNQPQHF	TGTGCCAGCCGGGCCCCCAATCAGCCCCAGCATTTT	.	.	TRBV2	TRBJ1-5
CASSEEQGGRSPLHF	TGTGCCAGCAGTGAAGAACAGGGGGGGAGGTCACCCCTCCACTTT	.	TRBD1	TRBV2	TRBJ1-6
CASSYQGSYEQYF	TGTGCCAGCAGCTATCAGGGATCCTACGAGCAGTACTTC	.	.	TRBV5-4	TRBJ2-7
CASSSNAGQGTDTQYF	TGTGCCAGCAGCTCAAACGCGGGACAGGGCACAGATACGCAGTATTTT	.	TRBD1	TRBV11-3	TRBJ2-3
CASSMASLVGRGEQFF	TGTGCCAGCAGCATGGCTAGCCTGGTAGGAAGGGGGGAGCAGTTCTTC	once	.	TRBV5-4	TRBJ2-1
CASSETTDSYEQYF	TGTGCCAGCAGTGAAACCACTGACAGCTACGAGCAGTACTTC	.	.	TRBV6-1	TRBJ2-7
CASSQDPGTGVSEKLFF	TGCGCCAGCAGCCAAGATCCGGGGACAGGGGTCTCGGAAAAACTGTTTTTT	.	TRBD1	TRBV4-1	TRBJ1-4